This entry is about one TCR beta chain. The germline gene is not matched at one end of the junction; a read error may be the cause. The record originates from a study of blood T cell repertoires in COVID-19. As for the study in general: From the United States, Italy and Spain came samples of acute and convalescent COVID-19. T cells, B-cell-depleted T cells, or PBMCs provided the cDNA or gDNA that served as material.

Germline V CDR1 and CDR2: SSHAT, FNYEAQ (reference sequence). This CDR3 is built from 14 residues. As originally analysed: Amplifying reference gene primers gave estimates of nucleated cell counts. The data were produced by immunoSEQ multiplex PCR, yet TCRdb's version contains in-frame clones alone and is incomplete. The DNA was the basis for D and trimming; V, J and clone size are from that table. Of approximately 250,000 clones listed, about nine tenths are singletons. The receptor was derived from a woman aged 55 to 70 who had recovered from COVID-19. This chain connects TRBV7-7 to TRBJ2-5, with 8 positions matching TRBD1. Sequenced input: peripheral blood. The CDR3, as DNA: TGTGCTAGCAGCTCTAGGACAGGGACGGAGACCCAGTACTTC. Amino acids: CASSSRTGTETQYF.